The sequence of this TCR beta chain was determined in a study of blood T cell repertoires in COVID-19. TCRdb's copy holds only in-frame clones and misses some; the assay was immunoSEQ multiplex PCR. The sample has about 480,000 clones, 89% seen once. The CDR3 spans 16 residues. Germline V lookup: CDR1 MGHRA, CDR2 YSYEKL. Trimming took off 0 bases at V and 3 bases at J, with 9 bases between the two ends. This clonotype was obtained from a man younger than 35 with COVID-19, enrolled during active disease. This chain connects TRBV4-1 to TRBJ2-6; the D gene is possibly TRBD1 (5 bases). The specimen sequenced was peripheral blood. The DNA of the CDR3 is TGCGCCAGCAGCCAAGACAGGGCGAGTGGGGCCAACGTCCTGACTTTC. Translation gives CASSQDRASGANVLTF.